This TCR beta chain was found in a study of T-cell memory formation after mild COVID-19. Study observations and caveats: Specificity for SARS-CoV-2 was not confirmed among the second-wave clones peaking on day 37. Cross-reactive memory appears to have joined, as suggested by some responding clones showing up in pre-infection memory.

TCRdb recomputed calls from the 5' RACE reads with MiXCR, one row per CDR3 protein. Among 100,000 to 150,000 distinct CDR3 sequences, 16% were seen once, and the ten largest hold roughly 13%. This clonotype was seen more than once but under ten times. The target antigen is unknown. Trimming took 4 bases from V and 2 from J, leaving 12 bases between them. The CDR3 covers 16 residues. This chain joins TRBV12-3 or TRBV12-4 and TRBJ2-6, with D tentatively TRBD1 (6 bases). The sequenced sample was PBMCs or a T cell subset sorted from them (not recorded which). The TCR sequence derives from an adult woman who had mild COVID-19 (a few samples of this study predate the infection). Cell type and time point are not known. CDR3 in DNA: TGTGCCAGCAGTTCCAGGGGTCGCCCTGGGGCCAACGTCCTGACTTTC. It encodes CASSSRGRPGANVLTF.